A single sample is the source of the 14 T cell receptor beta chains below, sequenced in a study of preoperative IRX-2 immunotherapy in early breast cancer (dated by TCRdb to the late 2010s). What the treatment or condition label conveys for this sample: preoperative locoregional IRX-2 cytokine immunotherapy. Library preparation was by the immunoSEQ multiplex PCR assay. Held by TCRdb, this immuneACCESS table contains in-frame sequences only and omits some clones. Under half of the omission traces to an unresolved V gene where checked; the cause of the rest is unknown. Across this sample there are some 59,000 clones, with approximately 94% seen only once. The ten largest clones take up around 1.7% of the sample. The specimen was taken from a patient treated with IRX-2 immunotherapy. These receptor sequences come from a human donor with breast cancer.

The chain links TRBV5-4 to TRBJ1-1; D may be TRBD1 (6 bases). The germline CDR1 and CDR2 sequences are SGHNT and YYREEE (reference sequence). This CDR3 contains 12 residues. Trimming stripped 4 bases from V and 5 bases from J, with 9 bases between. The DNA of the CDR3 is TGTGCCAGCAGCGAACAGGGAACTGAAGCTTTCTTT. Amino acids: CASSEQGTEAFF.

This chain connects TRBV7-9 to TRBJ2-2; D unresolved. This CDR3 is 14 amino acids long. V was cut by 7 bases and J by 0 bases, with 9 bases left in between. From germline, CDR1 is SEHNR and CDR2 FQNEAQ (reference sequence). CDR3 nucleotide sequence: TGTGCCAGCACCCCCGACTCGAACACCGGGGAGCTGTTTTTT. This gives the protein CASTPDSNTGELFF. Complete variable domain (other parts from reference TRBV7-9 and TRBJ2-2): DTGVSQNPRHKITKRGQNVTFRCDPISEHNRLYWYRQTLGQGPEFLTYFQNEAQLEKSRLLSDRFSAERPKGSFSTLEIQRTEQGDSAMYLCASTPDSNTGELFFGEGSRLTVL.

V gene TRBV10-2 combines with J gene TRBJ2-7; possibly TRBD1 for D (6 bases). In germline, CDR1 is WSHSY, CDR2 SAAADI. CDR3 size: 15 residues. Trimming took 6 bases from V and 3 from J, leaving 18 bases between them. The CDR3 here is CASRETDRFSYEQYF. In nucleotides, the CDR3 is TGCGCCAGCAGAGAAACTGACAGGTTTAGCTACGAGCAGTACTTC.

J is TRBJ2-6 and V is TRBV7-2; D is uncertain. Germline-derived CDR1 and CDR2 are SGHTA and FQGNSA. This CDR3 spans 16 amino acids. Trimming stripped 2 bases from V and 1 base from J, with 9 bases between. This CDR3 is CASSLRLGSGANVLTF. The CDR3 DNA sequence: TGTGCCAGCAGCTTAAGGTTGGGTTCTGGGGCCAACGTCCTGACTTTC.

V gene TRBV18 combines with J gene TRBJ2-2, with D perhaps TRBD2 (6 bases). Trimming left V 2 bases short and J 4 bases short, with 26 bases between. CDR1 and CDR2 (germline): KGHSH, LQKENI. The length of the CDR3 is 20 residues. The CDR3 loop reads CASSPLTRGLIGFPTGELFF. The CDR3 bases are TGTGCCAGCTCACCATTAACAAGGGGACTGATTGGTTTTCCCACCGGGGAGCTGTTTTTT.

The chain has TRBV27 and TRBJ1-5; D call uncertain. The CDR3 is made up of 13 amino acids. Trimming pared 1 base from V and 2 bases from J, leaving 3 bases between. The germline V gene has CDR1 MNHEY and CDR2 SMNVEV (reference sequence). This CDR3 is CASSLLGNQPQHF. The CDR3 DNA sequence: TGTGCCAGCAGTTTATTGGGCAATCAGCCCCAGCATTTT.

This chain joins TRBV28 and TRBJ1-2; D remains unclear. With 2 bases removed from V and 5 bases from J, the gap between germline ends came to 24 bases. Germline CDR1 MDHEN, CDR2 SYDVKM. CDR3 length equals 18 residues. CDR3 loop: CASSLMRLGKDSRYGYTF. The CDR3 DNA sequence: TGTGCCAGCAGTTTAATGAGGTTGGGGAAGGACTCTAGGTATGGCTACACCTTC.

The genes are TRBV18 and TRBJ2-7; possible D gene TRBD1, 7 bases. Looked up from germline, CDR1 is KGHSH and CDR2 is LQKENI. Trimming left V 0 bases short and J 1 base short, with 19 bases between. The CDR3 length is 18 residues. The CDR3 reads CASSPPQGGLLRSYEQYF. CDR3 sequence (DNA): TGTGCCAGCTCACCACCCCAGGGGGGCCTACTACGATCCTACGAGCAGTACTTC.

CDR3 sequence (DNA): TGCAGCGTTGACCAGCGGGGGGGCACAGATACGCAGTATTTT. Protein: CSVDQRGGTDTQYF. V gene TRBV29-1 combines with J gene TRBJ2-3; 9 positions match TRBD2. The J segment lost 1 base and the V segment lost 3 bases, leaving 2 bases of the junction unmatched. This CDR3 spans 14 amino acids. The germline gives CDR1 SQVTM, CDR2 ANQGSEA.

This chain uses TRBV4-3 with TRBJ1-5; D not certain. The germline V and J ends were trimmed by 3 bases and 8 bases, with 14 bases remaining between them. This CDR3 spans 14 amino acids. Germline assignment: CDR1 LGHNA and CDR2 YSLEER. The CDR3 loop is CASSHEAGTKPQHF. The DNA for the CDR3 is TGCGCCAGCAGCCACGAGGCGGGTACGAAGCCCCAGCATTTT.

This sequence joins TRBV7-7 and TRBJ2-1; 12 nucleotides agree with TRBD2. In germline, CDR1 is SSHAT, CDR2 FNYEAQ (reference sequence). The V gene end was trimmed by 5 bases and the J gene end by 10 bases; junction bases not matched to a gene: 9. This CDR3 is 15 amino acids long. DNA for the CDR3: TGTGCCAGCAGCCAAAGACTAGCGGGAGAAAGAGAGCAGTTCTTC. Translation gives CASSQRLAGEREQFF.

This clone was seen just once. V usage is TRBV5-1 and J usage is TRBJ2-7; no clear D gene. Per the germline V gene, CDR1 is SGHRS and CDR2 is YFSETQ. Trimming took 2 bases from V and 4 from J, leaving 7 bases between them. This CDR3 has 12 residues. The CDR3 sequence is CASSFNTYEQYF. The CDR3 nucleotides read TGCGCCAGCAGCTTCAACACATACGAGCAGTACTTC.

The chain carries TRBV30 and TRBJ2-7; no clear D. CDR3 length: 11 residues. V gave up 1 base and J gave up 3 bases, with 4 bases separating them. Per germline, CDR1 GTSNPN and CDR2 SVGIG (reference sequence). Here the CDR3 reads CAWSADYEQYF. The CDR3 nucleotides are TGTGCCTGGAGTGCAGACTACGAGCAGTACTTC.

This clone has a handful of counts. The CDR3 DNA sequence: TGTGCCAGCAGCTGGGACCGGGACAGGAGCACAGATACGCAGTATTTT. Its translation is CASSWDRDRSTDTQYF. This sequence joins TRBV9 and TRBJ2-3; TRBD1 aligns across 8 bases. The J segment lost 0 bases and the V segment lost 4 bases, leaving 7 bases of the junction unmatched. The V gene's germline CDR1 is SGDLS and CDR2 YYNGEE. The CDR3 extends over 16 amino acids.